The 23 T cell receptor beta chains below come from one sample, sequenced in a study of blood T cell repertoires in COVID-19 (dated by TCRdb to 2020 to 2022). The method was the immunoSEQ multiplex PCR assay. TCRdb stores this immuneACCESS table with in-frame sequences only. Part of the clones is absent; in the studies checked, under half of the shortfall reflects unresolved V genes, and no reason is known for the rest. The sample records roughly 68,000 clones, about nine tenths of which are singletons. The top ten constitute more than 6.5% of the sample. Source material: peripheral blood. These receptors were obtained from an elderly woman with active COVID-19.

This sequence joins TRBV25-1 and TRBJ2-4; 7 nucleotides match TRBD1. With V trimmed by 4 bases and J by 2 bases, 5 bases remained unmatched. This CDR3 comprises 15 residues. Germline loops: CDR1 MGHDK, CDR2 SYGVNS. The CDR3 DNA is TGTGCCAGCAGTGCCCCGGGACAGACCAAAAACATTCAGTACTTC. This encodes CASSAPGQTKNIQYF.

J is TRBJ2-5 and V is TRBV28, with 8 bases aligning to TRBD2. The junction had 2 bases not matched to a gene; V was cut back by 7 bases and J by 4 bases. The germline V gene has CDR1 MDHEN and CDR2 SYDVKM. This CDR3 spans 12 amino acids. In DNA, the CDR3 is TGTGCCAGCACCCTAGCGGGAGAGACCCAGTACTTC. Its protein is CASTLAGETQYF.

This chain uses TRBV10-3 with TRBJ2-2; no reliable D call. Between the trimmed V and J ends, which lost 4 bases and 6 bases, there was a span of 9 bases. The CDR3 runs 13 residues. The germline CDR1 and CDR2 sequences are ENHRY and SYGVKD. The CDR3 is CAISVQLPGELFF. CDR3 nucleotides: TGTGCCATCAGTGTGCAACTCCCCGGGGAGCTGTTTTTT.

This clone was counted a few times. This chain joins TRBV11-2 and TRBJ1-2; 8 bases agree with TRBD1. The V gene's germline CDR1 is SGHAT and CDR2 FQNNGV. The CDR3 totals 15 residues. The J segment lost 6 bases and the V segment lost 0 bases, leaving 6 bases of the junction unmatched. CDR3 loop: CASSLDLTGGDGYTF. CDR3 coding DNA: TGTGCCAGCAGCTTAGACCTAACAGGGGGGGATGGCTACACCTTC.

V and J are TRBV7-9 and TRBJ2-3, with D possibly being TRBD2 (5 bases). Germline-derived CDR1 and CDR2 are SEHNR and FQNEAQ (reference sequence). V shed 1 base and J shed 2 bases, with 7 bases lying between them. The CDR3 is made up of 14 amino acids. The CDR3 region has the DNA TGTGCCAGCAGCTTAGGAGGGAACACAGATACGCAGTATTTT. This sequence encodes CASSLGGNTDTQYF.

This clone occurred once. The J gene is TRBJ2-7, the V gene TRBV7-2; a possible D gene is TRBD2 (6 bases). V was shortened by 4 bases and J by 7 bases, with 11 bases between the two germline ends. This CDR3 has 12 amino acids. The germline gives CDR1 SGHTA, CDR2 FQGNSA. The CDR3 spells CASSSAGREQYF. DNA of the CDR3: TGTGCCAGCAGCTCCGCGGGAAGGGAGCAGTACTTC. Supplemented by reference TRBV7-2 and TRBJ2-7, the full variable domain reads GAGVSQSPSNKVTEKGKDVELRCDPISGHTALYWYRQSLGQGLEFLIYFQGNSAPDKSGLPSDRFSAERTGGSVSTLTIQRTQQEDSAVYLCASSSAGREQYFGPGTRLTVT.

The chain joins TRBV19 to TRBJ1-5; TRBD1 matches 8 bases. Looked up from germline, CDR1 is LNHDA and CDR2 is SQIVND (reference sequence). Trimming cost V 4 bases and J 2 bases; bases outside gene matches: 10. The CDR3 length is 17 residues. The CDR3 here is CASSTTRTGLGNQPQHF. The CDR3 DNA reads as TGTGCCAGTAGTACGACCCGGACAGGGCTGGGCAATCAGCCCCAGCATTTT.

The chain combines TRBV2 with TRBJ2-5; D remains unclear. The CDR3 has 12 amino acids. V dropped 2 bases and J dropped 5 bases, with 6 bases sitting between them. The germline V gene has CDR1 SNHLY and CDR2 FYNNEI. The CDR3 nucleotides read TGTGCCAGCAGTGAACGGGTCGAGACCCAGTACTTC. Amino acid sequence: CASSERVETQYF. Drawing the rest from reference TRBV2 and TRBJ2-5, the complete variable domain is EPEVTQTPSHQVTQMGQEVILRCVPISNHLYFYWYRQILGQKVEFLVSFYNNEISEKSEIFDDQFSVERPDGSNFTLKIRSTKLEDSAMYFCASSERVETQYFGPGTRLLVL.

The chain links TRBV6-2 or TRBV6-3 to TRBJ2-7, with TRBD2 matching over 11 bases. CDR3 length: 19 amino acids. The J segment lost 0 bases and the V segment lost 6 bases, leaving 16 bases of the junction unmatched. The germline V gene encodes CDR1 MNHEY and CDR2 SVGEGT. The CDR3 nucleotides read TGTGCCAGCAGCCCGGCGGTGGCTAGCGGGAGGTTCCCCTCCTACGAGCAGTACTTC. Translation gives CASSPAVASGRFPSYEQYF.

The genes are TRBV7-9 and TRBJ2-3; tentative D call: TRBD2 (5 bases). Germline CDR1 SEHNR, CDR2 FQNEAQ (reference sequence). The CDR3 totals 16 residues. Trimming took 2 bases from V and 3 from J, leaving 15 bases between them. The CDR3 DNA is TGTGCCAGCAGCTTATGGTCGGGGAGCTTAACAGATACGCAGTATTTT. Protein sequence: CASSLWSGSLTDTQYF.

In this sample, this clone turned up a few times. The chain employs TRBV5-1 and TRBJ1-1, with D unresolved. Germline V lookup: CDR1 SGHRS, CDR2 YFSETQ. V lost 2 bases, J lost 0 bases, and 8 bases lay in between. This CDR3 region has 14 residues. The CDR3 reads CASSFEALNTEAFF. In DNA, the CDR3 is TGCGCCAGCAGCTTCGAGGCTTTGAACACTGAAGCTTTCTTT.

This chain joins TRBV7-3 and TRBJ2-5; D possibly corresponds to TRBD1 (5 bases). The CDR3 covers 14 residues. Germline CDR1 and CDR2: SGHTA and FQGTGA. The V end lost 3 bases, the J end lost 2 bases, and 10 bases lay between the germline ends. CDR3 sequence reads: CASSFGAGQETQYF. The DNA of the CDR3 is TGTGCCAGCAGCTTTGGGGCCGGGCAAGAGACCCAGTACTTC.

V gene TRBV2 combines with J gene TRBJ2-3, with 9 bases identical to TRBD2. The CDR3 is 15 amino acids. CDR1 and CDR2 from the germline V gene are SNHLY and FYNNEI. V shed 2 bases, J shed 5 bases, and the junction held 5 bases outside the gene matches. CDR3 amino acids: CASSEMGLAGDTQYF. The CDR3 bases are TGTGCCAGCAGTGAAATGGGACTAGCAGGAGATACGCAGTATTTT.

The CDR3 loop is CASSQELGGNYGYTF. The CDR3, as DNA: TGTGCCAGCAGCCAAGAATTGGGAGGAAACTATGGCTACACCTTC. V is TRBV4-2 and J is TRBJ1-2; D gene unclear. Trimming cost V 0 bases and J 2 bases, with 10 bases left between them. Germline V gene lookup returns CDR1 LGHNA and CDR2 YNFKEQ. This CDR3 comprises 15 residues.

The rearrangement joins TRBV9 to TRBJ2-3, with D possibly matching TRBD2 (5 bases). Germline lookup yields CDR1 SGDLS and CDR2 YYNGEE. Trimming removed 4 bases from V and 3 bases from J, with 15 bases in between. The length of the CDR3 is 15 residues. CDR3 DNA: TGTGCCAGCAGCCTCCGACACGGGGAAACAGATACGCAGTATTTT. It specifies CASSLRHGETDTQYF.

This chain links TRBV20-1 with TRBJ2-3, with D uncertain. Germline V gene lookup returns CDR1 DFQATT and CDR2 SNEGSKA (reference sequence). Trimming removed 3 bases from V and 5 bases from J, with 12 bases in between. CDR3 length: 13 amino acids. The CDR3 here is CSASIVLKDTQYF. The CDR3 DNA reads as TGCAGTGCTAGTATTGTCCTTAAAGATACGCAGTATTTT.

V usage is TRBV7-2 and J usage is TRBJ2-5, with 10 bases matching TRBD1. Per germline, CDR1 SGHTA and CDR2 FQGNSA. The CDR3 contains 16 residues. Trimming removed 3 bases from V and 4 bases from J; junction bases left unmatched: 8. CDR3: CASSFTGTGAGETQYF. CDR3 nucleotide sequence: TGTGCCAGCAGCTTTACCGGGACAGGGGCTGGAGAGACCCAGTACTTC.

The J gene is TRBJ1-1, the V gene TRBV18, with no clear D. The CDR3 consists of 11 residues. The germline V and J ends were trimmed by 3 bases and 11 bases, with 10 bases remaining between them. Germline V gene sequence: CDR1 KGHSH, CDR2 LQKENI. CDR3 region: CASSPGRYAFF. The CDR3, as DNA: TGTGCCAGCTCACCGGGCAGGTACGCTTTCTTT.

The V gene is TRBV7-2, the J gene TRBJ2-4; no clear D. Trimming cost V 1 base and J 0 bases, with 7 bases left between them. CDR3 length equals 15 residues. Germline V gives CDR1 SGHTA, CDR2 FQGNSA. The CDR3 spells CASSLGQLAKNIQYF. The CDR3 DNA reads as TGTGCCAGCAGCTTAGGTCAACTAGCCAAAAACATTCAGTACTTC.

The chain recombines TRBV2 with TRBJ2-5; a weak D match, TRBD2 (5 bases). This CDR3 has 13 residues. The ends were cut back, 7 bases at V and 5 bases at J, with 14 bases in the middle. The V gene's germline CDR1 is SNHLY and CDR2 FYNNEI. The CDR3, as DNA: TGTGCCAGCACCCGAGGGTATAGGGAGACCCAGTACTTC. The encoded protein is CASTRGYRETQYF.

The V call is TRBV6-2 or TRBV6-3, the J call TRBJ1-3; unclear D gene. Trimming cost V 6 bases and J 4 bases, with 10 bases left between them. This CDR3 region has 13 residues. Germline V gene sequence: CDR1 MNHEY, CDR2 SVGEGT. CDR3 nucleotides: TGTGCCAGCAGCTCGTCTATGGGAAACACCATATATTTT. It specifies CASSSSMGNTIYF.

The genes are TRBV24-1 and TRBJ1-1; TRBD1 might be the D (5 bases). V was clipped by 5 bases and J by 5 bases, with 17 bases between them. CDR3 length: 15 amino acids. Germline lookup yields CDR1 KGHDR and CDR2 SFDVKD. CDR3 loop: CATSGNQGVKTEAFF. The CDR3 nucleotides are TGTGCCACCAGTGGTAACCAGGGTGTTAAGACTGAAGCTTTCTTT.

The rearrangement uses TRBV14 and TRBJ2-7; D gene ambiguous. V was shortened by 0 bases and J by 0 bases, with 12 bases between the two germline ends. CDR1 is SGHDN and CDR2 is FVKESK in the germline V gene. The CDR3 spans 16 residues. The CDR3 loop reads CASSQDARFSSYEQYF. In DNA, the CDR3 is TGTGCCAGCAGCCAAGATGCGCGTTTTAGCTCCTACGAGCAGTACTTC.